One and the same sample provided the 9 T cell receptor beta chains below, sequenced in a study of T cells after posttransplantation cyclophosphamide. Repertoires were generated with immunoSEQ multiplex PCR, while TCRdb's copy carries only in-frame clones and drops some. Reported are 45,000 to 55,000 clones, none seen only once; the ten largest carry 2% to 2.5%. The material sequenced was PBMCs. These receptors came from a middle-aged man in good health, CMV-negative, and a related stem cell transplant donor.

Ten or more counts support this clone. The chain employs TRBV7-2 and TRBJ1-2, with D perhaps TRBD1 (5 bases). The CDR3 has 14 residues. The germline gives CDR1 SGHTA, CDR2 FQGNSA. Deletions cut 6 bases from V and 3 bases from J, with 14 bases between. The CDR3 is CASSSPGVYYGYTF. As DNA, the CDR3 is TGTGCCAGCAGTTCCCCGGGGGTCTACTATGGCTACACCTTC.

Ten or more counts support this clone. The genes are TRBV5-1 and TRBJ2-5; D is uncertain. The V gene lost 2 bases and the J gene lost 1 base, with 3 bases spanning the gap. The CDR3 loop spans 12 amino acids. Per germline, CDR1 SGHRS and CDR2 YFSETQ. Written as DNA, the CDR3 is TGCGCCAGCAGCTTACTCCAAGAGACCCAGTACTTC. Its protein is CASSLLQETQYF.

This clone appeared many times. The V and J genes are TRBV15 and TRBJ1-5; D is perhaps TRBD1 (5 bases). The germline gives CDR1 LNHNV, CDR2 YYDKDF (reference sequence). CDR3 length equals 16 residues. Trimming removed 2 bases at V and 5 bases at J, with 16 bases between. CDR3 amino acids: CATSRRFDSGDQPQHF. In DNA form, the CDR3 reads TGTGCCACCAGCAGAAGGTTCGACAGCGGGGATCAGCCCCAGCATTTT.

This clone was picked up many times. The genes are TRBV2 and TRBJ1-4; the D gene is possibly TRBD1 (5 bases). CDR3 size: 13 residues. The V gene's germline CDR1 is SNHLY and CDR2 FYNNEI. V lost 7 bases and J lost 4, with 10 bases in between. DNA of the CDR3: TGTGCCAGCATTTGGGGCGGTAATGAAAAACTGTTTTTT. Residues: CASIWGGNEKLFF. The full variable domain, rest sourced from reference TRBV2 and TRBJ1-4, is EPEVTQTPSHQVTQMGQEVILRCVPISNHLYFYWYRQILGQKVEFLVSFYNNEISEKSEIFDDQFSVERPDGSNFTLKIRSTKLEDSAMYFCASIWGGNEKLFFGSGTQLSVL.

Ten or more counts support this clone. The chain carries TRBV6-5 and TRBJ2-2, with a weak D call TRBD2 (6 bases). V was shortened by 6 bases and J by 6 bases, with 14 bases between the two germline ends. Germline CDR1 MNHEY, CDR2 SVGAGI. There are 14 residues in the CDR3. The CDR3 protein is CASSWRGGAGELFF. The CDR3, as DNA: TGTGCCAGCAGCTGGAGGGGCGGCGCCGGGGAGCTGTTTTTT.

This clone was counted a few times. CDR3 coding DNA: TGTGCCAGCAGCCCCGGGGGGGGTTGGTACGAGCAGTACTTC. Its protein is CASSPGGGWYEQYF. J is TRBJ2-7 and V is TRBV6-5; TRBD2 matches at 8 bases. Germline V gene data show CDR1 as MNHEY and CDR2 as SVGAGI. This CDR3 has 14 amino acids. With 6 bases clipped from V and 4 bases from J, the junction kept 8 bases outside the gene matches.

This clone was observed at least ten times. The chain links TRBV4-3 to TRBJ2-7; maybe TRBD1 (5 bases). The CDR3 extends over 13 amino acids. In germline, CDR1 is LGHNA, CDR2 YSLEER. The V end was cut by 4 bases, the J end by 3 bases, with 10 bases between. CDR3 coding DNA: TGCGCCAGCAGCCCAAGGCAGGGCTACGAGCAGTACTTC. Translating it yields CASSPRQGYEQYF.

This clone was recorded at least ten times. The J gene is TRBJ2-7, the V gene TRBV6-5; 10 bases map to TRBD1. The length of the CDR3 is 14 residues. Losses at the gene ends were 6 bases for V and 3 bases for J; bases not matched to a gene: 5. Germline-derived CDR1 and CDR2 are MNHEY and SVGAGI. CDR3 coding DNA: TGTGCCAGCAGGACCGGGACAGGGGTCTACGAGCAGTACTTC. It is translated as CASRTGTGVYEQYF.

This clone showed up many times. J is TRBJ2-1 and V is TRBV11-3, with D perhaps matching TRBD1 (5 bases). Germline V gene lookup returns CDR1 SGHNT and CDR2 YENEEA. The CDR3 runs 13 residues. V gave up 2 bases and J gave up 10 bases, with 12 bases separating them. The CDR3 bases are TGTGCCAGCAGCTTATCGCCGGACATAGAGCAGTTCTTC. Translating gives CASSLSPDIEQFF.